A single sample gave rise to the 12 T cell receptor beta chains below, sequenced in a study of shared clonotypes between healthy human individuals. CD45RO-negative, CCR7-selected cells formed the naive CD8 fraction, which excluded terminally differentiated effector memory CD45RA+ cells. TCRdb keeps only in-frame clones here, not all; method: immunoSEQ multiplex PCR. This table has roughly 650,000 clones, 95% to 97% appearing once. The sample taken for sequencing was naive CD8+ T cells sorted from blood. Receptors were obtained from a woman aged 25-40 years in good health.

V is TRBV7-9 and J is TRBJ1-1, with 7 positions matching TRBD1. Germline assignment: CDR1 SEHNR and CDR2 FQNEAQ (reference sequence). This CDR3 comprises 17 residues. V was pared by 1 base and J by 5 bases, with 13 bases of the junction left unmatched. CDR3 coding DNA: TGTGCCAGCAGCTTAGTGGGGGATACAGGGGTAGGGACTGAAGCTTTCTTT. Its protein is CASSLVGDTGVGTEAFF.

The V call is TRBV4-1, the J call TRBJ1-6; D remains unclear. Germline-derived CDR1 and CDR2 are MGHRA and YSYEKL. The CDR3 is made up of 16 amino acids. V dropped 4 bases and J dropped 8 bases, with 18 bases sitting between them. CDR3 bases: TGCGCCAGCAGCCGCTTATGGGGTCGAATACATTCACCCCTCCACTTT. Its translation is CASSRLWGRIHSPLHF.

This clone has a single count. Sequence at one end of the junction differs from germline and may be a read error. V usage is TRBV6-6 and J usage is TRBJ1-2; D call uncertain. The germline V gene encodes CDR1 MNHNY and CDR2 SVGAGI (reference sequence). The CDR3 consists of 14 residues. As DNA, the CDR3 is TGTGCCAGCAGTTACTCGTCCGAGGACTATGGCTACGCCTTC. This gives the protein CASSYSSEDYGYAF.

V gene TRBV29-1 combines with J gene TRBJ2-1, with unresolved D. The V gene's germline CDR1 is SQVTM and CDR2 ANQGSEA. The CDR3 loop spans 12 amino acids. Trimming stripped 4 bases from V and 6 bases from J, with 10 bases between. CDR3 bases: TGCAGCGTTGCCCCTGCAGGCAATGAGCAGTTCTTC. It codes for CSVAPAGNEQFF.

The chain carries TRBV7-5 and TRBJ1-5; the table assigns TRBD1, which was not confirmed against the DNA. TRBV7-5 is designated a pseudogene. The CDR3 loop spans 19 amino acids. DNA of the CDR3: TGTGTCAGACTAGAGGAGGACAGGGGCGACCCAGATAGCAATCAGCCCCAGCATTTT. This encodes CVRLEEDRGDPDSNQPQHF.

This sequence joins TRBV5-6 and TRBJ2-7; TRBD1 matches 7 bases. Germline CDR1 SGHDT, CDR2 YYEEEE. The CDR3 is 14 amino acids. Trimming cost V 4 bases and J 3 bases; bases outside gene matches: 7. The CDR3 region has the DNA TGTGCCAGCAGCCTACCGGGACAGATCTACGAGCAGTACTTC. It is translated as CASSLPGQIYEQYF.

This chain links TRBV29-1 with TRBJ1-2; TRBD1 is a possible D gene (5 bases). CDR3 length equals 16 residues. The germline gives CDR1 SQVTM, CDR2 ANQGSEA. Trimming shortened V by 2 bases and J by 5 bases, and 21 bases separated the two germline ends. The CDR3 here is CSVEFRGGGVDYGYTF. The CDR3 DNA reads as TGCAGCGTTGAATTCCGGGGGGGTGGCGTCGATTATGGCTACACCTTC.

V and J are TRBV29-1 and TRBJ1-1, with a weak D call TRBD1 (5 bases). CDR3 length: 13 residues. Germline V CDR1 and CDR2: SQVTM, ANQGSEA. V lost 7 bases and J 3 bases, leaving 15 bases between the germline ends. The CDR3 here is CSGDTAGDTEAFF. The CDR3, as DNA: TGCAGCGGTGACACAGCGGGGGACACTGAAGCTTTCTTT.

CDR3 amino acids: CASSQATGTSGRFYEQYF. CDR3 DNA: TGCGCCAGCAGCCAGGCAACCGGGACTAGCGGGCGGTTTTACGAGCAGTACTTC. The rearrangement joins TRBV4-1 to TRBJ2-7; 12 nucleotides line up with TRBD2. Germline trimming cut 3 bases from V and 4 bases from J; bases unmatched to any gene: 13. This CDR3 has 18 amino acids. Germline V gene lookup returns CDR1 MGHRA and CDR2 YSYEKL.

CDR3 protein: CASSLVWENTEAFF. The CDR3 coding sequence is TGTGCCAGCAGTTTAGTTTGGGAGAACACTGAAGCTTTCTTT. The genes are TRBV27 and TRBJ1-1; no clear D. The germline V and J ends were trimmed by 2 bases and 1 base, with 8 bases remaining between them. The germline gives CDR1 MNHEY, CDR2 SMNVEV (reference sequence). The CDR3 is 14 amino acids.

The chain is built from TRBV6-5 and TRBJ2-1; D call uncertain. Germline assignment: CDR1 MNHEY and CDR2 SVGAGI. V lost 0 bases and J lost 2, with 11 bases in between. CDR3 length: 16 amino acids. The CDR3: CASSYSLGWTYNEQFF. In nucleotides, the CDR3 is TGTGCCAGCAGTTACTCGCTGGGGTGGACCTACAATGAGCAGTTCTTC.

This rearrangement joins TRBV18 to TRBJ2-7; D assignment may be TRBD1 or TRBD2 (5 bases each). Germline CDR1 and CDR2: KGHSH and LQKENI. This CDR3 is 15 amino acids long. V gave up 0 bases and J gave up 0 bases, with 9 bases separating them. CDR3 amino acids: CASSPPRDLSYEQYF. The DNA of the CDR3 is TGTGCCAGCTCACCACCGAGGGACCTCTCCTACGAGCAGTACTTC.